A selection of T cell receptor beta chains follows, all from one sample in a study of blood T cell repertoires in COVID-19. Clones were read by immunoSEQ multiplex PCR, and TCRdb kept only the in-frame ones, dropping some. This sample has approximately 150,000 clones, with approximately 84% found just once. The sequenced sample was peripheral blood. These receptors were taken from a human donor in a cohort sampled during active COVID-19. Both conserved end residues are part of each CDR3. D genes are given only for firm matches. A clone size is listed for some rows: how often the clone was seen (once, few, many), or a class if it is expanded.

v_gene,abundance,j_gene,d_gene,CDR3nt,CDR3aa
TRBV27,-,TRBJ1-1,-,TGTGCCAGCAGTTTATCTGGTCGGGGATTCACTGAAGCTTTCTTT,CASSLSGRGFTEAFF
TRBV2,-,TRBJ1-6,-,TGTGCCAGCAGTGAGAATACAGGATATAATTCACCCCTCCACTTT,CASSENTGYNSPLHF
TRBV6-4,-,TRBJ1-5,TRBD1,TGTGCCAGCCCAACAGGGGAAAATAGCAATCAGCCCCAGCATTTT,CASPTGENSNQPQHF
TRBV9,-,TRBJ2-3,TRBD2,TGTGCCAGCCGCCGAGAGGTGGCGGGGGGGGATACGCAGTATTTT,CASRREVAGGDTQYF
TRBV7-9,-,TRBJ2-3,TRBD2,TGTGCCAGCAGCTTAGCGGGACTAGCGGGGAACACGCAGTATTTT,CASSLAGLAGNTQYF
TRBV7-2,-,TRBJ1-6,-,TGTGCCAGCAGCTTAGCTAGGCAGGGGTACTCACCCCTCCACTTT,CASSLARQGYSPLHF
TRBV6-1,-,TRBJ2-2,TRBD1,TGTGCCAGCAGTGAGATACAGGGGGTAAACACCGGGGAGCTGTTTTTT,CASSEIQGVNTGELFF
TRBV19,-,TRBJ1-5,-,TGTGCCAGTAGTATCGACAGGAGCAATCAGCCCCAGCATTTT,CASSIDRSNQPQHF
TRBV9,-,TRBJ2-1,TRBD1,TGTGCCAGCAGCTACCCCCGGGACAGGGGGCTCGATGAGCAGTTCTTC,CASSYPRDRGLDEQFF
TRBV4-2,-,TRBJ2-1,TRBD2,TGTGCCAGCAGCCAAGATCCGGGACTAGCGGGGGGGCAGTACAATGAGCAGTTCTTC,CASSQDPGLAGGQYNEQFF
TRBV11-2,few,TRBJ1-4,TRBD1,TGTGCCAGCGGCAGGACAGGGGATGAAAAACTGTTTTTT,CASGRTGDEKLFF
TRBV6-5,-,TRBJ1-2,TRBD1,TGTGCCAGCAGTTACCCCGGGACAGATGGCTACACCTTC,CASSYPGTDGYTF
TRBV2,-,TRBJ1-1,-,TGTGCCAGCCTGATGCACCGGGACACAAAAGGAGCTTTCTTT,CASLMHRDTKGAFF
TRBV5-6,-,TRBJ2-1,TRBD1,TGTGCCAGCAGCTGGGGGACAGGGGGCAATGAGCAGTTCTTC,CASSWGTGGNEQFF
TRBV11-2,-,TRBJ1-2,TRBD1,TGTGCCAGCAGCTCCGACAGGGGAGGGCCGGGAGGCTACACCTTC,CASSSDRGGPGGYTF
TRBV2,-,TRBJ2-3,TRBD2,TGTGCCAGCAGTCGAGCGGGGGGACACACAGATACGCAGTATTTT,CASSRAGGHTDTQYF
TRBV3-1/TRBV3-2,-,TRBJ2-3,TRBD1,TGTGCCAGCAGCAATCTGGACAGGGGCGGTAGGACAGATACGCAGTATTTT,CASSNLDRGGRTDTQYF
TRBV7-9,few,TRBJ2-1,-,TGTGCCAGCAGCCGTCAGGGGCCCTACAATGAGCAGTTCTTC,CASSRQGPYNEQFF
TRBV7-9,-,TRBJ1-2,-,TGTGCCAGCAGCCCCCCGGTCCTATCCAACTATGGCTACACCTTC,CASSPPVLSNYGYTF
TRBV2,once,TRBJ1-4,TRBD1,TGTGCCAGCAGTTTAACAGGGGTTAATGAAAAACTGTTTTTT,CASSLTGVNEKLFF
TRBV5-1,once,TRBJ1-2,TRBD1,TGCGCCAGCAGCTTGGAGGGGAGGACAGGGGGCGGCTATGGCTACACCTTC,CASSLEGRTGGGYGYTF
TRBV2,-,TRBJ2-1,-,TGTGCCAGCACCCGGGGGAACTCCTACAATGAGCAGTTCTTC,CASTRGNSYNEQFF
TRBV19,-,TRBJ1-1,TRBD1,TGTGCCAGTAGTCCCAGGACAGGGAGCATGAACACTGAAGCTTTCTTT,CASSPRTGSMNTEAFF